The clone carrying this T cell receptor (beta chain) has at least ten counts. Antigen: not known. The data are from a study of regulatory T cells in long-lasting Graves disease. Study-level points and caveats: Favored usage of TRBV28, TRBJ1-2 and TRBJ2-5 was recorded in persistent disease.

The CDR3 totals 14 residues. Per germline, CDR1 MNHEY and CDR2 SVGEGT. V was trimmed by 5 bases and J by 1 base, leaving 11 bases between them. Building of the TCR beta libraries involved iRepertoire HTBI primers and Arm-PCR of CDR3 regions. Using its own MiXCR run on the multiplex PCR reads, TCRdb lists one record per CDR3 protein. This table has about 540,000 distinct CDR3 sequences, 13% appearing once. Sample time point: newly diagnosed GD, antithyroid drugs for less than 3 months. Following extraction of RNA from PBMCs, that RNA was used to make the TCR library. This sample also belongs to another study, concerning T cells in Graves' hyperthyroidism and ophthalmopathy. That study reports: Patients counted as stable if ophthalmopathy did not develop within 18 months. Newly diagnosed patients aged 18 to 65 had hyperthyroidism of under 2 months' duration. In the first-round RT-PCR of the TCR CDR3, the HTBI primer set was used.

The TCR originated in a man aged 30-40 years with Graves disease. The genes are TRBV6-2 or TRBV6-3 and TRBJ2-5, with D perhaps matching TRBD2 (5 bases). Sequencing used peripheral blood mononuclear cells (PBMCs), obtained at new diagnosis, from a patient treated with antithyroid drugs. CDR3 coding DNA: TGTGCCAGCAGTGTCTTCCGGGGCCAAGAGACCCAGTACTTC. Translation gives CASSVFRGQETQYF.